This T cell receptor (beta chain) was retrieved from a study of sequential checkpoint blockade in melanoma. Study overall: Patients were randomized 1:1 to nivolumab-then-ipilimumab or ipilimumab-then-nivolumab first-line. Matched biopsies came pretreatment and at week 13 for approximately 21 patients. Around 90 pretreatment tumor DNA samples were TCRβ immunosequenced. Study results and caveats: PD-L1 staining and CD8+ counts, not mutational load, tracked tumor T-cell clonality.

TCRdb keeps only in-frame clones here, not all; method: immunoSEQ multiplex PCR. Seen here are around 4,800 clones, roughly 40% observed once, and the top ten hold 5.5% to 8%. The treatment is: randomized to nivolumab then ipilimumab (arm A) or the reverse (arm B). Of note for this clone: As yet, its antigen is unknown.

Trimming cost V 3 bases and J 2 bases, with 14 bases left between them. Germline V CDR1 and CDR2: WSHSY, SAAADI. The CDR3 totals 17 residues. Sequencing was performed on tumor tissue (inferred from file names), taken from a patient given nivolumab and ipilimumab in sequence. The V and J genes are TRBV10-2 and TRBJ2-6, with TRBD1 as a possible D gene (6 bases). This TCR was recovered from a human donor with melanoma. CDR3: CASSDRGLLTGANVLTF. The CDR3 DNA follows: TGCGCCAGCAGTGACAGGGGCCTTCTAACTGGGGCCAACGTCCTGACTTTC.